These T cell receptor beta chains were read from a single sample in a study of vaccination effects on CD4 cells after COVID-19. The assay was immunoSEQ multiplex PCR, and TCRdb's table has in-frame clones only and misses some. The profile shows about 70,000 clones, 60% to 75% of them singletons. These TCRs' antigens remain unknown. The specimen was CD4+ T cells from PBMCs cultured with HIV peptides, collected before COVID-19 vaccination. These receptors all come from a human donor who had a prior SARS-CoV-2 infection. The CDR3 runs from the conserved cysteine through the conserved F or W. Each record gives: CDR3 protein, CDR3 DNA, D gene, clone size, CDR3 length, V gene, J gene. D genes are given only for firm matches. Size is omitted from some rows. Given values are once, few, many or a class for expanded clones.

cdr3_aa: CASSTRDDRGPANSPLHF
cdr3_nt: TGTGCCAGCAGCACACGAGATGATAGGGGCCCAGCAAATTCACCCCTCCACTTT
d_call: NA
clone_size: few
cdr3_length: 18
v_call: TRBV7-9
j_call: TRBJ1-6

cdr3_aa: CASSHRGDTEAFF
cdr3_nt: TGTGCCAGCAGCCACAGGGGGGACACTGAAGCTTTCTTT
d_call: TRBD1
clone_size: NA
cdr3_length: 13
v_call: TRBV6-4
j_call: TRBJ1-1

cdr3_aa: CASSLLTGALHEQYF
cdr3_nt: TGTGCCAGCTCACTGCTGACAGGGGCTTTGCACGAGCAGTACTTC
d_call: TRBD1
clone_size: NA
cdr3_length: 15
v_call: TRBV18
j_call: TRBJ2-7

cdr3_aa: CASLRGGTTGELFF
cdr3_nt: TGTGCCAGCCTCCGGGGGGGCACCACCGGGGAGCTGTTTTTT
d_call: TRBD2
clone_size: NA
cdr3_length: 14
v_call: TRBV6-5
j_call: TRBJ2-2

cdr3_aa: CASSVTGYGYTF
cdr3_nt: TGTGCCAGCTCAGTCACAGGCTATGGCTACACCTTC
d_call: NA
clone_size: once
cdr3_length: 12
v_call: TRBV18
j_call: TRBJ1-2

cdr3_aa: CASSLSYRALPGTQYF
cdr3_nt: TGTGCCAGCAGCCTGAGCTACCGGGCCCTACCGGGGACCCAGTACTTC
d_call: NA
clone_size: NA
cdr3_length: 16
v_call: TRBV5-6
j_call: TRBJ2-5

cdr3_aa: CASRFTGSGPEAFF
cdr3_nt: TGTGCCAGTAGGTTCACAGGGAGTGGTCCTGAAGCTTTCTTT
d_call: NA
clone_size: NA
cdr3_length: 14
v_call: TRBV19
j_call: TRBJ1-1

cdr3_aa: CASSKENRAPRLGEQFF
cdr3_nt: TGTGCCAGCAGCAAGGAGAACAGGGCCCCACGGCTGGGTGAGCAGTTCTTC
d_call: NA
clone_size: NA
cdr3_length: 17
v_call: TRBV21-1
j_call: TRBJ2-1

cdr3_aa: CASSISGTQETQYF
cdr3_nt: TGTGCCAGTAGTATTAGTGGGACCCAAGAGACCCAGTACTTC
d_call: NA
clone_size: NA
cdr3_length: 14
v_call: TRBV19
j_call: TRBJ2-5

cdr3_aa: CASSQPGTGVEKLFF
cdr3_nt: TGTGCCAGCAGCCAACCCGGGACAGGGGTAGAAAAACTGTTTTTT
d_call: TRBD1
clone_size: NA
cdr3_length: 15
v_call: TRBV7-2
j_call: TRBJ1-4

cdr3_aa: CASSRTPQGSYEQYF
cdr3_nt: TGTGCCAGCAGCCGTACCCCACAGGGTTCCTACGAGCAGTACTTC
d_call: NA
clone_size: NA
cdr3_length: 15
v_call: TRBV11-2
j_call: TRBJ2-7

cdr3_aa: CASSQASGLYNEQFF
cdr3_nt: TGTGCCAGCAGCCAAGCTAGCGGGCTTTACAATGAGCAGTTCTTC
d_call: TRBD2
clone_size: NA
cdr3_length: 15
v_call: TRBV3-1/TRBV3-2
j_call: TRBJ2-1

cdr3_aa: CASSQERGGETQYF
cdr3_nt: TGCGCCAGCAGCCAAGAGAGGGGGGGAGAGACCCAGTACTTC
d_call: NA
clone_size: once
cdr3_length: 14
v_call: TRBV4-3
j_call: TRBJ2-5

cdr3_aa: CASSSTTEELFF
cdr3_nt: TGTGCCAGCAGCTCGACGACCGAAGAGCTGTTTTTT
d_call: NA
clone_size: NA
cdr3_length: 12
v_call: TRBV5-6
j_call: TRBJ2-2

cdr3_aa: CASSLVTGYEQYF
cdr3_nt: TGTGCCAGCAGCTTGGTCACCGGCTACGAGCAGTACTTC
d_call: NA
clone_size: NA
cdr3_length: 13
v_call: TRBV5-6
j_call: TRBJ2-7

cdr3_aa: CASSFNPGQGLSGNTIYF
cdr3_nt: TGCGCCAGCAGCTTTAACCCGGGACAGGGACTTTCTGGAAACACCATATATTTT
d_call: TRBD1
clone_size: NA
cdr3_length: 18
v_call: TRBV5-1
j_call: TRBJ1-3

cdr3_aa: CATSDSQGTAQFF
cdr3_nt: TGTGCCACCAGTGATTCTCAGGGGACTGCGCAGTTCTTC
d_call: NA
clone_size: NA
cdr3_length: 13
v_call: TRBV24-1
j_call: TRBJ2-1

cdr3_aa: CATRARDRGTDTQYF
cdr3_nt: TGTGCCACCAGAGCCCGCGACAGGGGGACAGATACGCAGTATTTT
d_call: TRBD1
clone_size: NA
cdr3_length: 15
v_call: TRBV15
j_call: TRBJ2-3

cdr3_aa: CASSQLQGSPNEKLFF
cdr3_nt: TGTGCCAGCAGCCAGCTACAGGGCTCGCCGAATGAAAAACTGTTTTTT
d_call: NA
clone_size: NA
cdr3_length: 16
v_call: TRBV3-1/TRBV3-2
j_call: TRBJ1-4

cdr3_aa: CASSISAYSTGELFF
cdr3_nt: TGTGCCAGTAGTATTTCGGCCTATAGCACCGGGGAGCTGTTTTTT
d_call: NA
clone_size: few
cdr3_length: 15
v_call: TRBV19
j_call: TRBJ2-2

cdr3_aa: CASSLVELPGYTF
cdr3_nt: TGTGCCAGCAGCTTGGTGGAGCTTCCTGGCTACACCTTC
d_call: NA
clone_size: many
cdr3_length: 13
v_call: TRBV5-4
j_call: TRBJ1-2

cdr3_aa: CASRLAGDQETQYF
cdr3_nt: TGTGCCAGCAGACTAGCGGGAGACCAAGAGACCCAGTACTTC
d_call: TRBD2
clone_size: NA
cdr3_length: 14
v_call: TRBV7-9
j_call: TRBJ2-5

cdr3_aa: CASSTEIMNTEAFF
cdr3_nt: TGTGCCAGTAGTACAGAGATAATGAACACTGAAGCTTTCTTT
d_call: NA
clone_size: once
cdr3_length: 14
v_call: TRBV19
j_call: TRBJ1-1

cdr3_aa: CARALNTF
cdr3_nt: TGTGCCAGGGCCCTAAACACCTTC
d_call: NA
clone_size: medium-sized
cdr3_length: 8
v_call: TRBV6-4
j_call: TRBJ1-2

cdr3_aa: CASSPATGHSSPLHF
cdr3_nt: TGTGCCAGCAGTCCTGCGACAGGGCATTCTTCACCCCTCCACTTT
d_call: TRBD1
clone_size: NA
cdr3_length: 15
v_call: TRBV6-6
j_call: TRBJ1-6

cdr3_aa: CASSLKSGYEQYF
cdr3_nt: TGCGCCAGCAGCCTTAAGTCAGGGTACGAGCAGTACTTC
d_call: NA
clone_size: NA
cdr3_length: 13
v_call: TRBV5-1
j_call: TRBJ2-7

cdr3_aa: CASSTGTSGGHNEQFF
cdr3_nt: TGTGCCAGCAGCACCGGGACTAGCGGGGGCCACAATGAGCAGTTCTTC
d_call: TRBD2
clone_size: NA
cdr3_length: 16
v_call: TRBV7-3
j_call: TRBJ2-1

cdr3_aa: CASSGRLGLAGDSGANVLTF
cdr3_nt: TGTGCCAGCAGCGGACGACTGGGACTAGCGGGAGACTCTGGGGCCAACGTCCTGACTTTC
d_call: TRBD2
clone_size: few
cdr3_length: 20
v_call: TRBV7-8
j_call: TRBJ2-6

cdr3_aa: CASSQLAGGVDEQFF
cdr3_nt: TGCGCCAGCAGCCAACTAGCGGGGGGTGTCGATGAGCAGTTCTTC
d_call: TRBD2
clone_size: NA
cdr3_length: 15
v_call: TRBV4-1
j_call: TRBJ2-1

cdr3_aa: CASSLAGGAYNEQFF
cdr3_nt: TGTGCCAGCAGCCTTGCTGGGGGGGCTTACAATGAGCAGTTCTTC
d_call: NA
clone_size: NA
cdr3_length: 15
v_call: TRBV7-2
j_call: TRBJ2-1

cdr3_aa: CASSLDSSLRGEQYF
cdr3_nt: TGTGCCAGCAGCTTAGATTCGAGTCTCCGGGGCGAGCAGTACTTC
d_call: NA
clone_size: NA
cdr3_length: 15
v_call: TRBV7-2
j_call: TRBJ2-7

cdr3_aa: CASSPPYSNNEQFF
cdr3_nt: TGTGCCAGCAGTCCTCCATACAGCAACAATGAGCAGTTCTTC
d_call: NA
clone_size: NA
cdr3_length: 14
v_call: TRBV28
j_call: TRBJ2-1

cdr3_aa: CASSLDSNRNEQYF
cdr3_nt: TGTGCCAGCAGCCTCGACAGTAATCGGAACGAGCAGTACTTC
d_call: NA
clone_size: NA
cdr3_length: 14
v_call: TRBV11-3
j_call: TRBJ2-7

cdr3_aa: CASGLGTHLSTDTQYF
cdr3_nt: TGTGCTAGTGGTTTGGGGACACACCTCAGCACAGATACGCAGTATTTT
d_call: NA
clone_size: NA
cdr3_length: 16
v_call: TRBV12-5
j_call: TRBJ2-3

cdr3_aa: CASRFYPGLNTGELFF
cdr3_nt: TGTGCCAGCAGGTTTTATCCGGGGCTTAACACCGGGGAGCTGTTTTTT
d_call: NA
clone_size: once
cdr3_length: 16
v_call: TRBV7-8
j_call: TRBJ2-2

cdr3_aa: CASSPLPRVGETLYNEQFF
cdr3_nt: TGTGCCAGCAGCCCCCTGCCCCGAGTGGGGGAGACTCTTTACAATGAGCAGTTCTTC
d_call: NA
clone_size: NA
cdr3_length: 19
v_call: TRBV9
j_call: TRBJ2-1

cdr3_aa: CASSVDRGGNYGYTF
cdr3_nt: TGTGCCAGCAGTGTTGACAGGGGTGGAAACTATGGCTACACCTTC
d_call: TRBD1
clone_size: few
cdr3_length: 15
v_call: TRBV2
j_call: TRBJ1-2

cdr3_aa: CASSIGGISNQPQHF
cdr3_nt: TGCGCCAGCAGCATAGGGGGAATTAGCAATCAGCCCCAGCATTTT
d_call: NA
clone_size: NA
cdr3_length: 15
v_call: TRBV5-1
j_call: TRBJ1-5

cdr3_aa: CASSPGLSSYNEQFF
cdr3_nt: TGCGCCAGCAGCCCGGGACTCAGCTCCTACAATGAGCAGTTCTTC
d_call: NA
clone_size: few
cdr3_length: 15
v_call: TRBV5-1
j_call: TRBJ2-1

cdr3_aa: CASTMGGNRANYGYTF
cdr3_nt: TGTGCCAGCACCATGGGGGGGAACAGAGCTAACTATGGCTACACCTTC
d_call: NA
clone_size: NA
cdr3_length: 16
v_call: TRBV5-4
j_call: TRBJ1-2

cdr3_aa: CATSDGDRGYYGYTF
cdr3_nt: TGTGCCACCAGTGATGGGGACAGGGGGTACTATGGCTACACCTTC
d_call: TRBD1
clone_size: NA
cdr3_length: 15
v_call: TRBV24-1
j_call: TRBJ1-2

cdr3_aa: CASSLEVGGPYEQYF
cdr3_nt: TGCGCCAGCAGCTTGGAGGTGGGGGGACCCTACGAGCAGTACTTC
d_call: NA
clone_size: NA
cdr3_length: 15
v_call: TRBV5-1
j_call: TRBJ2-7

cdr3_aa: CASRNSYNEQFF
cdr3_nt: TGTGCCAGCAGGAACTCCTACAATGAGCAGTTCTTC
d_call: NA
clone_size: NA
cdr3_length: 12
v_call: TRBV3-1/TRBV3-2
j_call: TRBJ2-1

cdr3_aa: CASSFRRGGAYEQYF
cdr3_nt: TGTGCCAGCAGCTTCCGGCGGGGGGGCGCCTACGAGCAGTACTTC
d_call: TRBD2
clone_size: once
cdr3_length: 15
v_call: TRBV5-4
j_call: TRBJ2-7

cdr3_aa: CATKDRADQPQHF
cdr3_nt: TGTGCCACCAAGGACAGGGCGGATCAGCCCCAGCATTTT
d_call: TRBD1
clone_size: NA
cdr3_length: 13
v_call: TRBV6-5
j_call: TRBJ1-5

cdr3_aa: CASSAETSGETYEQYF
cdr3_nt: TGTGCCAGCAGCGCCGAGACTAGCGGAGAAACCTACGAGCAGTACTTC
d_call: TRBD2
clone_size: NA
cdr3_length: 16
v_call: TRBV9
j_call: TRBJ2-7

cdr3_aa: CASSFGAQEAQYF
cdr3_nt: TGCGCCAGCAGCTTCGGGGCACAAGAGGCCCAGTACTTC
d_call: NA
clone_size: NA
cdr3_length: 13
v_call: TRBV5-1
j_call: TRBJ2-5

cdr3_aa: CASSYGGGTYEQYF
cdr3_nt: TGTGCCAGCAGTTACGGCGGCGGAACCTACGAGCAGTACTTC
d_call: NA
clone_size: NA
cdr3_length: 14
v_call: TRBV6-5
j_call: TRBJ2-7

cdr3_aa: CASSDGGSNYGYTF
cdr3_nt: TGCGCCAGCAGCGACGGGGGCTCTAACTATGGCTACACCTTC
d_call: NA
clone_size: NA
cdr3_length: 14
v_call: TRBV5-1
j_call: TRBJ1-2

cdr3_aa: CASARDSNQPQHF
cdr3_nt: TGTGCCAGCGCCCGGGACAGCAATCAGCCCCAGCATTTT
d_call: NA
clone_size: few
cdr3_length: 13
v_call: TRBV7-9
j_call: TRBJ1-5

cdr3_aa: CASSLGDSGANVLTF
cdr3_nt: TGTGCCAGCAGCTTAGGAGACTCTGGGGCCAACGTCCTGACTTTC
d_call: NA
clone_size: NA
cdr3_length: 15
v_call: TRBV5-8
j_call: TRBJ2-6

cdr3_aa: CASSLVGRPSTEAFF
cdr3_nt: TGTGCCAGCAGCTTGGTAGGTAGACCAAGCACTGAAGCTTTCTTT
d_call: NA
clone_size: NA
cdr3_length: 15
v_call: TRBV5-4
j_call: TRBJ1-1

cdr3_aa: CASSYRWGNQPQHF
cdr3_nt: TGTGCCAGCAGTTACCGATGGGGTAATCAGCCCCAGCATTTT
d_call: NA
clone_size: NA
cdr3_length: 14
v_call: TRBV6-5
j_call: TRBJ1-5

cdr3_aa: CASRIPYRGISGYTF
cdr3_nt: TGCGCCAGCAGAATCCCCTACAGGGGTATCTCCGGCTACACCTTC
d_call: TRBD1
clone_size: NA
cdr3_length: 15
v_call: TRBV5-1
j_call: TRBJ1-2

cdr3_aa: CASSSSRGGIKNIQYF
cdr3_nt: TGTGCCAGCAGTTCCTCCAGGGGGGGGATTAAAAACATTCAGTACTTC
d_call: NA
clone_size: few
cdr3_length: 16
v_call: TRBV6-5
j_call: TRBJ2-4

cdr3_aa: CASSPDWTGAFKTQYF
cdr3_nt: TGTGCCAGCTCACCAGACTGGACAGGGGCGTTTAAGACCCAGTACTTC
d_call: TRBD1
clone_size: NA
cdr3_length: 16
v_call: TRBV18
j_call: TRBJ2-5

cdr3_aa: CAISVETRTNEQFF
cdr3_nt: TGTGCCATCAGTGTGGAGACACGGACGAATGAGCAGTTCTTC
d_call: NA
clone_size: NA
cdr3_length: 14
v_call: TRBV10-3
j_call: TRBJ2-1

cdr3_aa: CASSRREGLTGELFF
cdr3_nt: TGTGCCAGCAGCAGACGGGAGGGCCTGACCGGGGAGCTGTTTTTT
d_call: TRBD2
clone_size: NA
cdr3_length: 15
v_call: TRBV7-8
j_call: TRBJ2-2